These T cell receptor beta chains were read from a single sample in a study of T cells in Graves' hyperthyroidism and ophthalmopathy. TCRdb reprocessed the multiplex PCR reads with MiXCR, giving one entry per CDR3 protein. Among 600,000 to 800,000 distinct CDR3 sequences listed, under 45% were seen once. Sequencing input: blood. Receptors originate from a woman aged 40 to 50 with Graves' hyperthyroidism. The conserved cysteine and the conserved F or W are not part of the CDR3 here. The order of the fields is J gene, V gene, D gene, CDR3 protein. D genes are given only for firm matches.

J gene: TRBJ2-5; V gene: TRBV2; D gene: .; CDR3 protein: ASRIDRDQETQY
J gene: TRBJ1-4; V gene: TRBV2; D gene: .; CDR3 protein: ASSQLRRNEKLF
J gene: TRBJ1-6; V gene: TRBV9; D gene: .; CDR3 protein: ASSPPIAGRNSPLH
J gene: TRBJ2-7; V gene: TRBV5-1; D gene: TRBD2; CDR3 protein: ASSLARTSNEQY
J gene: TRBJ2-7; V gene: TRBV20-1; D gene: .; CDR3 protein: SARDSIMNYEQY
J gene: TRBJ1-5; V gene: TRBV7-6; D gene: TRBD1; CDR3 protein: ASSSGQGIGQPQH
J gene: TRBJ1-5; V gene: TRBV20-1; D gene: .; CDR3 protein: SASRGEANSNQPQH
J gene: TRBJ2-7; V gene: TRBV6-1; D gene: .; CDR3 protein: ASSYAGQSYEQY
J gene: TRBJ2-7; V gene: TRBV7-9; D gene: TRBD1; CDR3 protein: ASSPGGALAYEQY
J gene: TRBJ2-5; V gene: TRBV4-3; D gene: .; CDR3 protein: ASSQGGDQIGETQY
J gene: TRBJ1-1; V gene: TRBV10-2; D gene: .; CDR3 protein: ASSEVWRVSNTEAF
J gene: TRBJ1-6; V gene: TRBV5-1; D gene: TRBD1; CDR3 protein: ASSDPGQGDSPLH
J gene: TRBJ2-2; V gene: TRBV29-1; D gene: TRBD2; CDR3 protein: SLNGLAGRVTGELF
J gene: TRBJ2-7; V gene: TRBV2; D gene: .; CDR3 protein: ASKSEGEGYEQY
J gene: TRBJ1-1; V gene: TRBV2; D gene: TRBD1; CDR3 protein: ASRRAGGFQGTEAF
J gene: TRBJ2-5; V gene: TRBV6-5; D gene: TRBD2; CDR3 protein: ATQSLWREGQETQY
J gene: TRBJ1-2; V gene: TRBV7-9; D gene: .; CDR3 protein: ASRPLGGNRTVTTTNYGYT
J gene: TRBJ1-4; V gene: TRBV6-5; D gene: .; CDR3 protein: ASCPGIANEKLF
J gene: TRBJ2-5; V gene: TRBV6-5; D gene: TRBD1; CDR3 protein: TSRDRDQETQY
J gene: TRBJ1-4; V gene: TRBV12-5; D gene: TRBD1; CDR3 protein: ASGIDRQGWGEKLF
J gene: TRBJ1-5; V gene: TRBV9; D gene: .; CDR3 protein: ASSLYPGAGQPQH
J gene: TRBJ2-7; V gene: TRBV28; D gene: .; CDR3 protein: ASTNGPEQY
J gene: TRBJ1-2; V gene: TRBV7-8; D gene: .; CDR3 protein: ASSYITGRITYGYT
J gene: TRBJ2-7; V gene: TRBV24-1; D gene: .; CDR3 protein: ASSPYRAYEQY
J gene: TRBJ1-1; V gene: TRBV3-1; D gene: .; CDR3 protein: ASSQAGGSAEAF
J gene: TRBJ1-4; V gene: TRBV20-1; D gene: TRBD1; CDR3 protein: SAAPAGQGGEKLF
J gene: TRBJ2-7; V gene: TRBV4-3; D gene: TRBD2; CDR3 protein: ASSPELNRLAVDYEQY
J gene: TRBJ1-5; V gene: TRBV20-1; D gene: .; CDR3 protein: SASGAVDSGNQPQH
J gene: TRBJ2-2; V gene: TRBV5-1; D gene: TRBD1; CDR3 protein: ASSRVGTGSSGELF
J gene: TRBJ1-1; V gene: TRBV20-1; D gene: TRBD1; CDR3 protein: SARGTGSGGKMAF
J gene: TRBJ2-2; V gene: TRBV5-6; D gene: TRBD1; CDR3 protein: ASSLPGTGHGELF
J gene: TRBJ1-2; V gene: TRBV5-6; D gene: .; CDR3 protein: ASSIDKNYGYT
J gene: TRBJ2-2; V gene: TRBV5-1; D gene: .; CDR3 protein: ASRYNTGELF
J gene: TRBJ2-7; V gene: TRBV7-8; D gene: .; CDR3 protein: ASSHTGAGVPDEQY
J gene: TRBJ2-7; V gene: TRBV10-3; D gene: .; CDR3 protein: ASTDGGGFLIEQY
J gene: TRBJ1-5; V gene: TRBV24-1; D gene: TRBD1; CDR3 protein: ATSPGTGAGNQPQH